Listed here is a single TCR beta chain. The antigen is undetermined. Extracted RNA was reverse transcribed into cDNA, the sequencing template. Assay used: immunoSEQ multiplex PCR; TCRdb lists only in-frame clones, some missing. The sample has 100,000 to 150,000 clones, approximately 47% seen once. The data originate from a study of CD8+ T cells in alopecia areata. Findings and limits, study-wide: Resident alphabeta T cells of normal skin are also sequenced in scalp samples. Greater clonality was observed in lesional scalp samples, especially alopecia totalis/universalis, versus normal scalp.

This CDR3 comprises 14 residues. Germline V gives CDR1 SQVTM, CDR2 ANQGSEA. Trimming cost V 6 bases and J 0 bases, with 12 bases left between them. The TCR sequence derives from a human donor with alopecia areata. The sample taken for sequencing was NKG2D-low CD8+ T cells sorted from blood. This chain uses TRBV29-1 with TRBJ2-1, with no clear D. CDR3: CSVDLSSSYNEQFF. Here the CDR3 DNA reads TGCAGCGTGGATCTTTCTAGCTCCTACAATGAGCAGTTCTTC.